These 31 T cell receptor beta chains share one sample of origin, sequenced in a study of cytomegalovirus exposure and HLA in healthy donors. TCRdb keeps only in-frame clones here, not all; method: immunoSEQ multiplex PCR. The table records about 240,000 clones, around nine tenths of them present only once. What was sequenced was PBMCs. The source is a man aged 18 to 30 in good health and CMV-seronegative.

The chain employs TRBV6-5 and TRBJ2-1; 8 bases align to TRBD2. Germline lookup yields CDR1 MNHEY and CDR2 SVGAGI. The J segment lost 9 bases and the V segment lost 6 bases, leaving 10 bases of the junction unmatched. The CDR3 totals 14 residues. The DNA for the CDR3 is TGTGCCAGCAGCCCCGGGACTAGGATGAGTGAGCAGTTCTTC. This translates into CASSPGTRMSEQFF.

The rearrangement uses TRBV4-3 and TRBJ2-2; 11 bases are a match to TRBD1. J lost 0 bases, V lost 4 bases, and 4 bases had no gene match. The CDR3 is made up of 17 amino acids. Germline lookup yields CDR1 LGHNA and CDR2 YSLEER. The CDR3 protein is CASSPRTGGANTGELFF. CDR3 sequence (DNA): TGCGCCAGCAGCCCGAGGACAGGGGGCGCGAACACCGGGGAGCTGTTTTTT.

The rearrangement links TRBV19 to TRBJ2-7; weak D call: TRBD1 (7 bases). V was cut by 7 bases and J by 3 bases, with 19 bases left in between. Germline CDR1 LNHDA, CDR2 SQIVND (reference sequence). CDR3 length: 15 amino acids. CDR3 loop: CASTPRAGGNYEQYF. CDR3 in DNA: TGTGCCAGTACCCCTCGGGCAGGGGGGAACTACGAGCAGTACTTC.

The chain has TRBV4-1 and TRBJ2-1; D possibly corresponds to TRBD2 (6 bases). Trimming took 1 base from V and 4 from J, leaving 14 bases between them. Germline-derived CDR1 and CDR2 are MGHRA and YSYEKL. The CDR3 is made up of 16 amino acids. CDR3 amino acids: CASSQGIPLAYNEQFF. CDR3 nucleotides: TGCGCCAGCAGCCAAGGAATCCCACTAGCTTACAATGAGCAGTTCTTC.

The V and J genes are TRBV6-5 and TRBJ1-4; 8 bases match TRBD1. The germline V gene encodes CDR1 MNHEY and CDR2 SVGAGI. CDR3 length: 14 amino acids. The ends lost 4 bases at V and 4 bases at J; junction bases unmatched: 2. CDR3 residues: CASSWTGSNEKLFF. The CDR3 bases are TGTGCCAGCAGTTGGACAGGGAGTAATGAAAAACTGTTTTTT.

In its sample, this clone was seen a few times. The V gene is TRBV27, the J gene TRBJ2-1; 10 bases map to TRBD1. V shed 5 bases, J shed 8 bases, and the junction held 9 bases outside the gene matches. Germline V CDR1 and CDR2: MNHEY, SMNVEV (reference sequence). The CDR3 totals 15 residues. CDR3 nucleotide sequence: TGTGCCAGCAGTACCGGGACAGGGGCGGGCTATGAGCAGTTCTTC. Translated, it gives CASSTGTGAGYEQFF.

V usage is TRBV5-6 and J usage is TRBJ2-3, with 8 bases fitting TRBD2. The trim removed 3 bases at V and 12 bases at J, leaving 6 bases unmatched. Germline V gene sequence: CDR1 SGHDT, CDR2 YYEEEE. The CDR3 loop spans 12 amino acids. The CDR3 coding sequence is TGTGCCAGCAGCTCCGTAGCGGGGTTCCAGTATTTT. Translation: CASSSVAGFQYF. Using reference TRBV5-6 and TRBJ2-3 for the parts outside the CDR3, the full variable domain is DAGVTQSPTHLIKTRGQQVTLRCSPKSGHDTVSWYQQALGQGPQFIFQYYEEEERQRGNFPDRFSGHQFPNYSSELNVNALLLGDSALYLCASSSVAGFQYFGPGTRLTVL.

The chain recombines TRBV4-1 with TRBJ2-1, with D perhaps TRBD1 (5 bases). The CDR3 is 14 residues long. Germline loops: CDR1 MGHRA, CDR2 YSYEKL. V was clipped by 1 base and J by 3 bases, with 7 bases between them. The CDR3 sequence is CASSQGGYYNEQFF. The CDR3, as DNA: TGCGCCAGCAGCCAAGGGGGCTACTACAATGAGCAGTTCTTC.

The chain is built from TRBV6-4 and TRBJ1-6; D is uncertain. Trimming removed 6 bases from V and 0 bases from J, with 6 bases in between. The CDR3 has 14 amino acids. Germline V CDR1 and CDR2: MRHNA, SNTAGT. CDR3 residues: CASSRDSYNSPLHF. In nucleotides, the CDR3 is TGTGCCAGCAGCCGGGACTCCTATAATTCACCCCTCCACTTT.

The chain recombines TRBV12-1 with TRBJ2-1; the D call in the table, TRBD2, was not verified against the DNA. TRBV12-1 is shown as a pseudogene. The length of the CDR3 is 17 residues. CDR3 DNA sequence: TGTGCCAGCAGCTTTGGGCTGACTAGCGGGAGTAGTAATGAGCAGTTCTTC. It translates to CASSFGLTSGSSNEQFF.

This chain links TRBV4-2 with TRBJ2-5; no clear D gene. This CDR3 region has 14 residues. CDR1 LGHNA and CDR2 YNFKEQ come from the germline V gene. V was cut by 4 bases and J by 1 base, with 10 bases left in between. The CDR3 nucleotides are TGTGCCAGCAGCCGAAGACTGATCCAAGAGACCCAGTACTTC. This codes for CASSRRLIQETQYF.

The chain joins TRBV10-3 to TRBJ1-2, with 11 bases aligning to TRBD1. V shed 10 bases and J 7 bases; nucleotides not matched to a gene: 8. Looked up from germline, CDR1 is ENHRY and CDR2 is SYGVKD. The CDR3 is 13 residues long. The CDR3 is CASSGQGAGGYTF. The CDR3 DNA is TGTGCCAGCAGCGGACAGGGGGCAGGTGGCTACACCTTC.

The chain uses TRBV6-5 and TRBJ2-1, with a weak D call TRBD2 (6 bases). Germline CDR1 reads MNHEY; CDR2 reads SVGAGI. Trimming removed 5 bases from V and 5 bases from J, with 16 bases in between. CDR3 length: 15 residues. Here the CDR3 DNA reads TGTGCCAGCAGTCCCCCTCAGGGAGGAGACAATGAGCAGTTCTTC. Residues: CASSPPQGGDNEQFF.

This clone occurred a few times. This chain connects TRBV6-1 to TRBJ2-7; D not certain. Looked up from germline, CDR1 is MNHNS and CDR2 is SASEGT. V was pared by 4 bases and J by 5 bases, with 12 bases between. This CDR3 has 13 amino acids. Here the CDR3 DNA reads TGTGCCAGCAGTGGTGAATATGGCAACGAGCAGTACTTC. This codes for CASSGEYGNEQYF.

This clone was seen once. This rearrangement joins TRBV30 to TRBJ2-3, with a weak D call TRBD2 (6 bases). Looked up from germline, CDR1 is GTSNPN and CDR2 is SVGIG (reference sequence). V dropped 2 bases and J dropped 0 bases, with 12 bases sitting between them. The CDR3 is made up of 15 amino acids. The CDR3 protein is CAWSRRAGSTDTQYF. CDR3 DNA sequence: TGTGCCTGGAGTAGGAGGGCAGGGAGCACAGATACGCAGTATTTT.

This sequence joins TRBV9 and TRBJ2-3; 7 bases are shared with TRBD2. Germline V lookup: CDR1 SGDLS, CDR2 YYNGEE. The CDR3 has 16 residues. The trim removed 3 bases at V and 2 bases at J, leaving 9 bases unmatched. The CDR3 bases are TGTGCCAGCAGCGAGAAAGGACTAGGGAACACAGATACGCAGTATTTT. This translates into CASSEKGLGNTDTQYF.

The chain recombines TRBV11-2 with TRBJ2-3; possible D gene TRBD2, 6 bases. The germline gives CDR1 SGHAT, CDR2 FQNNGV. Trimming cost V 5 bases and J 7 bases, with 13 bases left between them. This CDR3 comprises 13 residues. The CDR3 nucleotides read TGTGCCAGCAGCCCTGGGACTTCTTATACGCAGTATTTT. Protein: CASSPGTSYTQYF.

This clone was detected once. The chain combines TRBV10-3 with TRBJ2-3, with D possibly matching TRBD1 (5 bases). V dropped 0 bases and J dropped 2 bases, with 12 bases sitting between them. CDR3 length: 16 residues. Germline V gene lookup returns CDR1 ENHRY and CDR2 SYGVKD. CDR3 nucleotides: TGTGCCATCAGTGAGTCTAGAGAAGGGGACACAGATACGCAGTATTTT. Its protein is CAISESREGDTDTQYF.

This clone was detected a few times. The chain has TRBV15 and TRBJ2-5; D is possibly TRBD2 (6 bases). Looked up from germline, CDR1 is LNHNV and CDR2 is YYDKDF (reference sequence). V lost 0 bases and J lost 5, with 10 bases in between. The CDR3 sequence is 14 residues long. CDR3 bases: TGTGCCACCAGCAGAGATCACGGGGGTGAGACCCAGTACTTC. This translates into CATSRDHGGETQYF. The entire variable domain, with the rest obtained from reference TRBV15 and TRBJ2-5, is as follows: DAMVIQNPRYQVTQFGKPVTLSCSQTLNHNVMYWYQQKSSQAPKLLFHYYDKDFNNEADTPDNFQSRRPNTSFCFLDIRSPGLGDTAMYLCATSRDHGGETQYFGPGTRLLVL.

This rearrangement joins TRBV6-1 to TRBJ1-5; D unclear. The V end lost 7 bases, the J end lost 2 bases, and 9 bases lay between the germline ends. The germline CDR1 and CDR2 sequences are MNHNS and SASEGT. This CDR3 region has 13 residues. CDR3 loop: CASMKGGNQPQHF. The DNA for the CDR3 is TGTGCCAGCATGAAGGGAGGCAATCAGCCCCAGCATTTT.

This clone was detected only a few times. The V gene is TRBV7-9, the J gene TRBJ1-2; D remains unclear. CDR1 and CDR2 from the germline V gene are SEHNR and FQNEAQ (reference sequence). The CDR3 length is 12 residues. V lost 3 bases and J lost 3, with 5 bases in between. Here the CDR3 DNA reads TGTGCCAGCAGCTTCCAGGACTATGGCTACACCTTC. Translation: CASSFQDYGYTF.

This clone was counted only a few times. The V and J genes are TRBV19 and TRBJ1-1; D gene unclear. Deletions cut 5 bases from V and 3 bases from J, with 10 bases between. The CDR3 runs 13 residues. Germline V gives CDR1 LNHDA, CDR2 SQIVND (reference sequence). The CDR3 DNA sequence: TGTGCCAGTAGTGTCGCACGGGACACTGAAGCTTTCTTT. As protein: CASSVARDTEAFF.

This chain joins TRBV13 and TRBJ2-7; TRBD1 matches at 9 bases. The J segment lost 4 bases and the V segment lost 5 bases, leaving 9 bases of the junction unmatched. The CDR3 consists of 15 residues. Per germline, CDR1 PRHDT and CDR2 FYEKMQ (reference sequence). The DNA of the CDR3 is TGTGCCAGCAGCCCCGGACAGGGGAACATTTACGAGCAGTACTTC. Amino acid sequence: CASSPGQGNIYEQYF.

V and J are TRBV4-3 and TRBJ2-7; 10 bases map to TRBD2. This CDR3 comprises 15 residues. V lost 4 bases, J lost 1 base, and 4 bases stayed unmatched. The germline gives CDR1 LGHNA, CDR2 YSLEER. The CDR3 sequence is CASSLGTSESYEQYF. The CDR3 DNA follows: TGCGCCAGCAGCCTCGGGACTAGCGAATCCTACGAGCAGTACTTC.

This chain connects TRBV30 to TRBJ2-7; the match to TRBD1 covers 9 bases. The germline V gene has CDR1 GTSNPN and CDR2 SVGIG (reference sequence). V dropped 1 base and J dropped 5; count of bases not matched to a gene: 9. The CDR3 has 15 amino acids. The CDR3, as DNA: TGTGCCTGGAGTGACTTTGACAGGGGGGGGAACGAGCAGTACTTC. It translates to CAWSDFDRGGNEQYF.

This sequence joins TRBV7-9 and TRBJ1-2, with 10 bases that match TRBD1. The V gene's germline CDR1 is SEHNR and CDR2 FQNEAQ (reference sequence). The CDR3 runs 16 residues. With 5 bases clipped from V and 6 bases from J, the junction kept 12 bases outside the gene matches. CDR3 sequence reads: CASSAVPGQGKNGYTF. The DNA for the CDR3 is TGTGCCAGCAGCGCGGTACCGGGACAGGGGAAGAATGGCTACACCTTC.

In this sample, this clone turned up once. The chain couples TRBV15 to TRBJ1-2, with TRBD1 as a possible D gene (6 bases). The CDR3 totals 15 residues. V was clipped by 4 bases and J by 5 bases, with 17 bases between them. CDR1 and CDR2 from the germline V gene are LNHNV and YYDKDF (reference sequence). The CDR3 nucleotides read TGTGCCACCAGCACCGATTTCGAGGGGGGGTATGGCTACACCTTC. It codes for CATSTDFEGGYGYTF. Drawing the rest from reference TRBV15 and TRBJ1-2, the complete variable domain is DAMVIQNPRYQVTQFGKPVTLSCSQTLNHNVMYWYQQKSSQAPKLLFHYYDKDFNNEADTPDNFQSRRPNTSFCFLDIRSPGLGDTAMYLCATSTDFEGGYGYTFGSGTRLTVV.

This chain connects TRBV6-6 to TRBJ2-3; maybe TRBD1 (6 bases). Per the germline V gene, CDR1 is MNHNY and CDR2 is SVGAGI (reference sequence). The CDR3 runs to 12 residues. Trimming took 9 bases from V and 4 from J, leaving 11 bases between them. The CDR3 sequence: CASQQGPDTQYF. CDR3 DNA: TGTGCCAGTCAACAGGGTCCAGATACGCAGTATTTT.

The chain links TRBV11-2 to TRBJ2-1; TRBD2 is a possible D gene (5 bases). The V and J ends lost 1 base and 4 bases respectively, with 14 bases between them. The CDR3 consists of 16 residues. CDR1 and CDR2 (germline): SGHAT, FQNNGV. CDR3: CASSLVYSRTYNEQFF. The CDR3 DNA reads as TGTGCCAGCAGCTTAGTTTACAGCCGGACTTACAATGAGCAGTTCTTC.

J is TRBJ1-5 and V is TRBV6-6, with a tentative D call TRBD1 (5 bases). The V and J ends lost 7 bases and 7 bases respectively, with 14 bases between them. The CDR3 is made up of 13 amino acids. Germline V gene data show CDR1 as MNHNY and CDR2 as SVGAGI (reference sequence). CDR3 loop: CASKGSHGQPQHF. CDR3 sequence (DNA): TGTGCCAGCAAGGGGTCACACGGGCAGCCCCAGCATTTT.

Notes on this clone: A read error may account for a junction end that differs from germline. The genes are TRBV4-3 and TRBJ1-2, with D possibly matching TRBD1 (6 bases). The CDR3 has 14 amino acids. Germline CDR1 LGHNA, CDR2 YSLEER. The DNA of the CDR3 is TGCGCCAGCAGCCAAGAACGCGGACAGACCACCTCCTTTTTC. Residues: CASSQERGQTTSFF.